Below, 25 T cell receptor beta chains from the same sample are listed, as sequenced in a study of low-dose radiotherapy and immunotherapy resistance in tumors. Time point of the sample: after trial treatment. Treatment of the sample: LDRT plus nivolumab, ipilimumab, low-dose cyclophosphamide and aspirin (RACIN trial). TRAV- and TRBV-specific primers, spanning alpha and beta chains, primed first-strand cDNA. TCR amplification used about 20 PCR cycles, a constant-region primer and a V-primer adapter. TCRdb re-called the reads through MiXCR, storing one row per CDR3 protein. The table lists approximately 100,000 distinct CDR3 sequences, roughly 20% of them singletons. The source was PBMCs, collected after low-dose radiotherapy plus immunotherapy. The origin of the receptors is a male donor with prostate cancer.

This rearrangement joins TRBV24-1 to TRBJ2-3, with 12 bases identical to TRBD2. The CDR3 runs to 15 residues. Germline loops: CDR1 KGHDR, CDR2 SFDVKD. Germline trimming cut 7 bases from V and 5 bases from J; bases unmatched to any gene: 6. The CDR3 DNA reads TGTGCCACCAGCGCCCTAGCGGGAGGGCGAGATACGCAGTATTTT. Translation gives CATSALAGGRDTQYF.

The chain has TRBV28 and TRBJ2-1; 12 bases map to TRBD2. The CDR3 has 16 residues. V gave up 4 bases and J gave up 5 bases; unmatched junction bases: 6. Germline CDR1 MDHEN, CDR2 SYDVKM. In DNA form, the CDR3 reads TGTGCCAGCAGTTCTCCGACTAGCGGGAGTGACAATGAGCAGTTCTTC. It is translated as CASSSPTSGSDNEQFF.

In this sample, this clonotype turned up many times. The rearrangement uses TRBV11-2 and TRBJ2-2; 7 bases match TRBD1. Germline CDR1 reads SGHAT; CDR2 reads FQNNGV. Trimming cost V 6 bases and J 4 bases; bases outside gene matches: 14. CDR3 length: 17 residues. Here the CDR3 reads CASRPPGQKSSTGELFF. The CDR3 region has the DNA TGTGCCAGCAGACCTCCGGGACAGAAAAGTTCCACCGGGGAGCTGTTTTTT.

This clonotype occurred once. The V and J genes are TRBV4-1 and TRBJ2-2; D gene uncertain. The ends were cut back, 0 bases at V and 9 bases at J, with 20 bases in the middle. Germline CDR1 MGHRA, CDR2 YSYEKL. There are 17 residues in the CDR3. The CDR3 sequence is CASSQDLTGWVNRELFF. The CDR3 DNA is TGCGCCAGCAGCCAAGATTTAACCGGCTGGGTGAACCGGGAGCTGTTTTTT.

This clonotype was recorded many times. The chain employs TRBV29-1 and TRBJ1-2; D possibly corresponds to TRBD1 (6 bases). Germline assignment: CDR1 SQVTM and CDR2 ANQGSEA. Trimming pared 4 bases from V and 4 bases from J, leaving 19 bases between. The CDR3 is made up of 15 amino acids. CDR3 bases: TGCAGCGTTGTGACCGGGACAACTACTCTCTATGGCTACACCTTC. Amino acid sequence: CSVVTGTTTLYGYTF.

The genes are TRBV6-2 or TRBV6-3 and TRBJ2-2, with 8 positions matching TRBD1. The trim removed 5 bases at V and 5 bases at J, leaving 7 bases unmatched. The germline CDR1 and CDR2 sequences are MNHEY and SVGEGT. The CDR3 covers 15 residues. This chain's CDR3 is CASSEGTGATGELFF. The CDR3 region has the DNA TGTGCCAGCAGTGAAGGGACAGGAGCAACCGGGGAGCTGTTTTTT.

A note on this clonotype: The DNA is left out, because the CDR3 cannot be placed on it with certainty; the CDR3 is given as TCRdb lists it. The chain couples TRBV5-5 to TRBJ2-2; TRBD1, as called in the table, went unchecked against the DNA. The germline CDR1 and CDR2 sequences are SGHKS and YYEKEE (reference sequence). Counting both end residues, the CDR3 totals 18 amino acids. CDR3 loop: CASSPPPGQGNTGELFFF.

This clonotype showed up many times. The rearrangement joins TRBV6-1 to TRBJ1-3; no definite D call. Between the trimmed V and J ends, which lost 2 bases and 0 bases, there was a span of 5 bases. Germline loops: CDR1 MNHNS, CDR2 SASEGT. The CDR3 contains 14 residues. CDR3 bases: TGTGCCAGCAGTGAAAGCTACTCTGGAAACACCATATATTTT. This sequence encodes CASSESYSGNTIYF.

This clonotype was counted ten times or more. The chain couples TRBV9 to TRBJ2-3; D may be TRBD2 (5 bases). The CDR3 is 13 amino acids. Trimming removed 4 bases from V and 3 bases from J, with 9 bases in between. CDR1 SGDLS and CDR2 YYNGEE come from the germline V gene. The CDR3 nucleotides read TGTGCCAGCAGCAAACTAGGAACAGATACGCAGTATTTT. Encoded protein: CASSKLGTDTQYF. Complete variable domain (other parts from reference TRBV9 and TRBJ2-3): DSGVTQTPKHLITATGQRVTLRCSPRSGDLSVYWYQQSLDQGLQFLIQYYNGEERAKGNILERFSAQQFPDLHSELNLSSLELGDSALYFCASSKLGTDTQYFGPGTRLTVL.

CDR3 DNA: TGTGCCAGCAGCCAAGATCCACAGGGTTCAGATACGCAGTATTTT. The encoded protein is CASSQDPQGSDTQYF. V gene TRBV14 combines with J gene TRBJ2-3; a possible D gene is TRBD1 (6 bases). Trimming pared 0 bases from V and 4 bases from J, leaving 11 bases between. The germline gives CDR1 SGHDN, CDR2 FVKESK. This CDR3 is 15 amino acids long.

The chain carries TRBV6-8 and TRBJ2-5; D unclear. Germline V gene data show CDR1 as MNHGY and CDR2 as SAAAGT. Trimming removed 4 bases at V and 1 base at J, with 13 bases between. The CDR3 length is 15 residues. The CDR3 region has the DNA TGTGCCAGCAGTTCTCCCAGCCGACCCCAAGAGACCCAGTACTTC. Translation: CASSSPSRPQETQYF.

In its sample, this clonotype was seen once. A far larger clone lies a single base away; this is likely a read error. The chain uses TRBV13 and TRBJ2-1, with TRBD1 identical over 7 bases. After removal of 0 bases from V and 10 bases from J, the junction contained 12 bases not matched to a gene. In germline, CDR1 is PRHDT, CDR2 FYEKMQ (reference sequence). This CDR3 region has 16 residues. CDR3 nucleotide sequence: TGTGCCAGCAGCTTAGGAGGGACAACAGGGGCTGGCGAGCAGTTCTTC. Its translation is CASSLGGTTGAGEQFF.

This clonotype has a handful of counts. The genes are TRBV7-2 and TRBJ2-3, with D perhaps being TRBD1 or TRBD2 (5 bases each). The CDR3 loop spans 16 amino acids. CDR1 and CDR2 from the germline V gene are SGHTA and FQGNSA. Deletions cut 6 bases from V and 4 bases from J, with 20 bases between. The CDR3 DNA follows: TGTGCCAGCAGTCCTGCCCTAGGTGGGGGTGCAGATACGCAGTATTTT. Its translation: CASSPALGGGADTQYF.

This clonotype showed up many times. This sequence joins TRBV12-5 and TRBJ2-3; 10 nucleotides agree with TRBD2. CDR1 and CDR2 (germline): LGHNT, FRNRAP. The V and J ends lost 6 bases and 4 bases, in that order; junction bases with no gene match: 4. The length of the CDR3 is 14 residues. CDR3 in DNA: TGTGCTAGTGGAAGTAGCGGGGGGTCAGATACGCAGTATTTT. Protein sequence: CASGSSGGSDTQYF.

This clonotype was counted ten times or more. The chain combines TRBV19 with TRBJ2-5, with a possible D match to TRBD1 (6 bases). Looked up from germline, CDR1 is LNHDA and CDR2 is SQIVND (reference sequence). V gave up 3 bases and J gave up 4 bases, with 12 bases separating them. The CDR3 is 14 residues long. The CDR3 here is CASSIIPGAETQYF. CDR3 bases: TGTGCCAGTAGTATCATCCCAGGGGCAGAGACCCAGTACTTC.

This clonotype was found a few times. The chain links TRBV7-2 to TRBJ2-3; D gene unclear. Germline V gene data show CDR1 as SGHTA and CDR2 as FQGNSA. The CDR3 contains 15 residues. V gave up 1 base and J gave up 4 bases, with 12 bases separating them. The CDR3 protein is CASSLGDKRADTQYF. The CDR3 DNA is TGTGCCAGCAGCTTAGGAGACAAACGGGCAGATACGCAGTATTTT.

Comments on this clonotype: One end of the junction varies from germline; a read error may be responsible. The V call is TRBV20-1, the J call TRBJ2-1; 12 bases line up with TRBD2. CDR1 is DFQATT and CDR2 is SNEGSKA in the germline V gene (reference sequence). The CDR3 contains 11 residues. The CDR3 loop reads CSGSLAGGGVF. In nucleotides, the CDR3 is TGCAGTGGTTCACTAGCGGGGGGCGGGGTCTTC.

For this clonotype: No DNA is shown, since the ends of the CDR3 on it are uncertain; the CDR3 is the one TCRdb lists. The chain employs TRBV24-1 and TRBJ2-2; the table's D gene call, TRBD2, was not cross checked with the DNA. The CDR3 contains 20 residues when both ends are counted. Germline V gives CDR1 KGHDR, CDR2 SFDVKD. CDR3 in amino acids: CATSGGHGELFFFFFFFFFF.

This clonotype came up many times. The gene calls are TRBV20-1 and TRBJ2-5; D is uncertain. CDR3 length: 13 amino acids. Trimming stripped 6 bases from V and 4 bases from J, with 15 bases between. Per the germline V gene, CDR1 is DFQATT and CDR2 is SNEGSKA (reference sequence). The CDR3 here is CSAEAMDRETQYF. CDR3 DNA: TGCAGTGCCGAAGCTATGGACCGAGAGACCCAGTACTTC.

The J gene is TRBJ1-6, the V gene TRBV25-1; D is ambiguous. V was trimmed by 3 bases and J by 0 bases, leaving 15 bases between them. Per the germline V gene, CDR1 is MGHDK and CDR2 is SYGVNS. The CDR3 is made up of 18 amino acids. The CDR3 protein is CASSERRRGSSYNSPLHF. The DNA of the CDR3 is TGTGCCAGCAGTGAGAGGAGGAGAGGGAGCTCCTATAATTCACCCCTCCACTTT.

This clonotype was seen repeatedly, ten times or more. The chain couples TRBV19 to TRBJ2-3; D is unresolved. V was pared by 0 bases and J by 4 bases, with 11 bases between. The CDR3 is made up of 15 amino acids. The germline V gene encodes CDR1 LNHDA and CDR2 SQIVND (reference sequence). In DNA, the CDR3 is TGTGCCAGTAGTATAGATCGGGTCAGCTCAGATACGCAGTATTTT. Translated: CASSIDRVSSDTQYF.

At least ten counts were recorded for this clonotype. This sequence joins TRBV7-8 and TRBJ2-3, with D possibly matching TRBD2 (6 bases). In germline, CDR1 is SGHVS, CDR2 FQNEAQ. CDR3 length: 14 amino acids. The ends were cut back, 3 bases at V and 4 bases at J, with 11 bases in the middle. The CDR3 reads CASSFGGRADTQYF. In nucleotides, the CDR3 is TGTGCCAGCAGCTTCGGGGGTCGGGCAGATACGCAGTATTTT.

This clonotype was counted ten times or more. The rearrangement joins TRBV7-9 to TRBJ2-3; TRBD1 matches at 7 bases. The CDR3 is 16 residues long. With V trimmed by 4 bases and J by 0 bases, 7 bases remained unmatched. Germline V gene data show CDR1 as SEHNR and CDR2 as FQNEAQ (reference sequence). The CDR3 spells CASSSPKGASTDTQYF. CDR3 sequence (DNA): TGTGCCAGCAGCTCCCCCAAGGGGGCGAGCACAGATACGCAGTATTTT. Complete variable domain (other parts from reference TRBV7-9 and TRBJ2-3): DTGVSQNPRHKITKRGQNVTFRCDPISEHNRLYWYRQTLGQGPEFLTYFQNEAQLEKSRLLSDRFSAERPKGSFSTLEIQRTEQGDSAMYLCASSSPKGASTDTQYFGPGTRLTVL.

This clonotype was counted ten times or more. The chain couples TRBV7-9 to TRBJ2-7; TRBD1 agrees at 9 bases. Germline CDR1 and CDR2: SEHNR and FQNEAQ (reference sequence). The trim removed 5 bases at V and 3 bases at J, leaving 14 bases unmatched. This CDR3 is built from 17 residues. The DNA for the CDR3 is TGTGCCAGCAGCCCGGGAACCCGGGACAGGGTGATCTACGAGCAGTACTTC. This sequence encodes CASSPGTRDRVIYEQYF.

This clonotype came up many times. The gene calls are TRBV10-1 and TRBJ2-7, with 7 bases aligning to TRBD1. CDR1 is WNHNN and CDR2 is SYGVQD in the germline V gene (reference sequence). With V trimmed by 6 bases and J by 0 bases, 8 bases remained unmatched. The CDR3 has 15 residues. As DNA, the CDR3 is TGCGCCAGCAGCAAGAACCGGGACAGCTCCTACGAGCAGTACTTC. As protein: CASSKNRDSSYEQYF.